These T cell receptor beta chains were read from a single sample in a study of PD-L1 blockade in urothelial cancer. TCRdb keeps only in-frame clones here, not all; method: immunoSEQ multiplex PCR. The profile shows roughly 77,000 clones, over 80% of them singletons. Specimen: PBMCs, collected around atezolizumab (anti-PD-L1) treatment. These receptors were obtained from a woman aged 70 to 79 with urothelial cancer. Both conserved end residues are part of each CDR3. The D gene is left open where the match is weak. The listing skips clone size in some rows; elsewhere it reads once, few, many or a size class.

TRBV20-1	TRBJ1-2	-	-	TGCAGTGTTAGAGACAGTTCCTACACCTTC	CSVRDSSYTF
TRBV6-8	TRBJ1-3	-	-	TGTGCCAGCATGGACTTCCGCTCTGGAAACACCATATATTTT	CASMDFRSGNTIYF
TRBV5-4	TRBJ2-3	-	-	TGTGCCAGCAGCTTGGAAGCCGTCACAGATACGCAGTATTTT	CASSLEAVTDTQYF
TRBV18	TRBJ2-7	-	TRBD1	TGTGCCAGCTCACCCACAACAGGGGGCTACGAGCAGTACTTC	CASSPTTGGYEQYF
TRBV7-9	TRBJ2-7	once	TRBD2	TGTGCCAGCAGCACTTGGCGCGGGGGGAGCTCCTACGAGCAGTACTTC	CASSTWRGGSSYEQYF
TRBV2	TRBJ1-3	-	-	TGTGCCAGCAGTGGCGGACTGTCCCGCTCTGGAAACACCATATATTTT	CASSGGLSRSGNTIYF
TRBV25-1	TRBJ2-6	once	-	TGTGCCAGCAGTGACCAGGGCCTAGGTACCGCCAACGTCCTGACTTTC	CASSDQGLGTANVLTF
TRBV7-9	TRBJ2-2	-	TRBD1	TGTGCCAGCAGCTTAGGAGGGACAGGGATCGGGGAGCTGTTTTTT	CASSLGGTGIGELFF
TRBV5-4	TRBJ2-5	once	-	TGTGCCAGCAGCGCCCGGTGGAGAGAGACCCAGTACTTC	CASSARWRETQYF
TRBV6-1	TRBJ1-4	-	-	TGTGCCAGCAGGAACAGGGCAACTAATGAAAAACTGTTTTTT	CASRNRATNEKLFF
TRBV11-3	TRBJ2-1	-	TRBD1	TGTGCCAGCAGCTCGGGACAGGGGGCGGGTGAGCAGTTCTTC	CASSSGQGAGEQFF
TRBV4-1	TRBJ1-2	-	-	TGCGCCAGCAGCCAAGATTTTCAGGGGAGAGGCTACACCTTC	CASSQDFQGRGYTF
TRBV7-2	TRBJ2-1	-	-	TGTGCCAGCAGGTTAGATATCGGGACACGTAACAATGAGCAGTTCTTC	CASRLDIGTRNNEQFF
TRBV15	TRBJ2-2	-	-	TGTGCCACCAGCACAGCAGGAACCGGGGAGCTGTTTTTT	CATSTAGTGELFF
TRBV9	TRBJ2-7	-	-	TGTGCCAGCAGCACGGGGTTTGAGGGCTACTACGAGCAGTACTTC	CASSTGFEGYYEQYF
TRBV27	TRBJ1-2	once	-	TGTGCCAGCAGCCCCCGCAGGGCGGATGGCTACACCTTC	CASSPRRADGYTF
TRBV7-2	TRBJ1-4	-	TRBD1	TGTGCCAGCAGCGTACAGGGGACGAGGCTGTTTTTT	CASSVQGTRLFF
TRBV5-1	TRBJ1-6	-	-	TGCGCCAGCAGCTTGGACAGAGATAATTCATCCCTCCACTTT	CASSLDRDNSSLHF
TRBV5-8	TRBJ2-7	-	TRBD1	TGTGCCAGCACCGCTGACAGGGGGGGCATCTACGAGCAGTACTTC	CASTADRGGIYEQYF
TRBV5-4	TRBJ2-7	-	TRBD2	TGTGCCAGCAGTCCCGGGCTAGCGGGGTTATACGAGCAGTACTTC	CASSPGLAGLYEQYF
TRBV6-5	TRBJ2-7	-	TRBD1	TGTGCCAGCAGTTACCCCCTTGACAGGGGGTACGAGCAGTACTTC	CASSYPLDRGYEQYF
TRBV28	TRBJ2-7	few	TRBD1	TGTGCCAGCAGTTTATACGGACAGGGGTCTTACGAGCAGTACTTC	CASSLYGQGSYEQYF
TRBV5-1	TRBJ2-1	-	TRBD2	TGCGCCAGCAGCTTGGAGGTCGGGAGGGCCAATGAGCAGTTCTTC	CASSLEVGRANEQFF
TRBV5-8	TRBJ1-2	-	TRBD1	TGTGCCAGCAGCCTAGAGGGACAGGGCTATGGCTACACCTTC	CASSLEGQGYGYTF
TRBV28	TRBJ2-1	-	TRBD2	TGTGCCAGCAGTTCCCCCGAAGCTAGCGGGAAAGGGCAGTTCTTC	CASSSPEASGKGQFF
TRBV5-4	TRBJ2-5	-	TRBD2	TGTGCCAGCAGCCCGGAACTAGCGGGGATAGGGGAGACCCAGTACTTC	CASSPELAGIGETQYF
TRBV14	TRBJ2-7	few	TRBD2	TGTGCCAGCAGCGACAAAACTGGTCGCGGGAGACTACGGGAAGAGCAGTACTTC	CASSDKTGRGRLREEQYF
TRBV28	TRBJ2-7	-	-	TGTGCCAGCAGTTTGGGACTTCTCAAGGGTTACGAGCAGTACTTC	CASSLGLLKGYEQYF
TRBV4-3	TRBJ2-1	-	-	TGCGCCAGCAGCCAAGTCGCCGGTTTTCAGGGCAATGAGCAGTTCTTC	CASSQVAGFQGNEQFF
TRBV4-3	TRBJ1-2	-	-	TGCGCCAGCAGCCAAGACAGAAGATATGGCTACACCTTC	CASSQDRRYGYTF